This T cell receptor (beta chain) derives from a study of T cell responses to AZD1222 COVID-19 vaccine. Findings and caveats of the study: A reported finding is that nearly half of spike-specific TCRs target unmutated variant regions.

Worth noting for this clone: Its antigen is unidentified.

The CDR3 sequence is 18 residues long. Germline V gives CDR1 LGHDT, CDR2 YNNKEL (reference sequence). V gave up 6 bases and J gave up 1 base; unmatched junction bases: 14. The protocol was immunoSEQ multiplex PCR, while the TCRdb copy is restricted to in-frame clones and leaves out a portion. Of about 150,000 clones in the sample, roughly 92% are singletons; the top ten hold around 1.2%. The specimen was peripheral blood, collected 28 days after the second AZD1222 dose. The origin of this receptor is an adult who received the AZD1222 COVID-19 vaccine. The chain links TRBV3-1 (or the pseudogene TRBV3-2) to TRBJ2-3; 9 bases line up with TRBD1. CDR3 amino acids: CASSHRGRRVFGTDTQYF. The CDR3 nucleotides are TGTGCCAGCAGTCACAGGGGGCGCAGGGTTTTTGGCACAGATACGCAGTATTTT.